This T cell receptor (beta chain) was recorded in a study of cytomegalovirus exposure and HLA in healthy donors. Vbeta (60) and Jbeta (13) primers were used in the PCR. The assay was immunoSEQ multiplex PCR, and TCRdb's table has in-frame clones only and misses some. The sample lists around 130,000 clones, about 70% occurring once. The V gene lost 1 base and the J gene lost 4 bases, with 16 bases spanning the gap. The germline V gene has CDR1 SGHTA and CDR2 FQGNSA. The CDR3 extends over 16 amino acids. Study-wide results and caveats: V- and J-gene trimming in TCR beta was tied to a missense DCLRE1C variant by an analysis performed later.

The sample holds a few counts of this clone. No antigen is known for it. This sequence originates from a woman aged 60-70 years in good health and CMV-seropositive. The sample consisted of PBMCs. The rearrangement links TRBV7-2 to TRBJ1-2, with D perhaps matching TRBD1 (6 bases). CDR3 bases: TGTGCCAGCAGCTTAGTCGGGGCAGGGGACCTCTATGGCTACACCTTC. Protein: CASSLVGAGDLYGYTF.